Presented here are 30 T cell receptor beta chains from one specimen sequenced in a study of T-cell reconstitution after alpha-beta-depleted transplantation in children. For TCRbeta, the library was prepared with unique molecular identifiers. In TCRdb, the PCR reads were re-called with MiXCR into one record per CDR3 protein. Of some 450,000 distinct CDR3 sequences listed, 43% are singletons. Sequencing was performed on PBMCs, taken before TCRalphabeta/CD19-depleted stem cell transplant. The receptors shown here come from a girl between 2 and 10 years old with aplastic anemia, due to receive a stem cell transplant.

This chain uses TRBV11-3 with TRBJ2-5; TRBD2 is a possible D gene (5 bases). V shed 1 base and J shed 5 bases, with 14 bases lying between them. In germline, CDR1 is SGHNT, CDR2 YENEEA. The CDR3 is 15 residues long. CDR3 loop: CASSLGPTRGETQYF. For the CDR3, the DNA is TGTGCCAGCAGCTTAGGGCCAACCCGAGGGGAGACCCAGTACTTC.

The CDR3 reads CASSELAGGKETQYF. CDR3 nucleotide sequence: TGTGCCAGCAGTGAATTAGCGGGAGGGAAAGAGACCCAGTACTTC. V usage is TRBV25-1 and J usage is TRBJ2-5; 11 bases align to TRBD2. The CDR3 length is 15 residues. The V and J ends lost 1 base and 3 bases, in that order; junction bases with no gene match: 1. CDR1 and CDR2 (germline): MGHDK, SYGVNS.

This clonotype was seen a few times. CDR3: CATSRTRDRGTYTF. The CDR3 DNA is TGTGCCACCAGCAGAACGAGGGACAGGGGGACCTACACCTTC. V usage is TRBV15 and J usage is TRBJ1-2, with TRBD1 identical over 11 bases. Germline CDR1 reads LNHNV; CDR2 reads YYDKDF (reference sequence). The J segment lost 10 bases and the V segment lost 2 bases, leaving 6 bases of the junction unmatched. The CDR3 loop spans 14 amino acids.

This chain uses TRBV5-1 with TRBJ2-1, with 13 nucleotides matching TRBD2. This CDR3 has 17 residues. With V trimmed by 3 bases and J by 5 bases, 8 bases remained unmatched. Germline loops: CDR1 SGHRS, CDR2 YFSETQ. CDR3 coding DNA: TGCGCCAGCAGCTGGAGACAGGGGACTAGCGGGAACAATGAGCAGTTCTTC. It specifies CASSWRQGTSGNNEQFF.

This chain uses TRBV4-2 with TRBJ1-5, with 7 positions matching TRBD1. The CDR3 totals 15 residues. CDR1 and CDR2 from the germline V gene are LGHNA and YNFKEQ. V was pared by 1 base and J by 1 base, with 1 base of the junction left unmatched. CDR3 sequence (DNA): TGTGCCAGCAGCCAAGGGGACAGAAGCAATCAGCCCCAGCATTTT. Translation gives CASSQGDRSNQPQHF.

This clonotype was observed many times. This rearrangement joins TRBV7-2 to TRBJ2-1; D is possibly TRBD1 (6 bases). Germline CDR1 reads SGHTA; CDR2 reads FQGNSA. The CDR3 runs to 15 residues. Trimming took off 5 bases at V and 6 bases at J, with 17 bases between the two ends. CDR3 DNA sequence: TGTGCCAGCAGCCCCCCCGGACAGAAACGCAATGAGCAGTTCTTC. Encoded protein: CASSPPGQKRNEQFF.

This clonotype was observed at least ten times. The chain has TRBV12-3 or TRBV12-4 and TRBJ1-3, with D hard to call. Deletions cut 6 bases from V and 3 bases from J, with 3 bases between. The CDR3 runs 11 residues. The DNA of the CDR3 is TGTGCCAGCAGCCATGGAAACACCATATATTTT. It is translated as CASSHGNTIYF.

The chain recombines TRBV11-2 with TRBJ1-1; 9 positions match TRBD1. Trimming at V came to 3 bases and at J to 0 bases, leaving 2 bases not matched to a gene. The CDR3 loop spans 15 amino acids. Germline loops: CDR1 SGHAT, CDR2 FQNNGV. CDR3 nucleotide sequence: TGTGCCAGCAGCTTGGGGACAGGGATGAACACTGAAGCTTTCTTT. Protein: CASSLGTGMNTEAFF. The entire variable domain, with the rest obtained from reference TRBV11-2 and TRBJ1-1, is as follows: EAGVAQSPRYKIIEKRQSVAFWCNPISGHATLYWYQQILGQGPKLLIQFQNNGVVDDSQLPKDRFSAERLKGVDSTLKIQPAKLEDSAVYLCASSLGTGMNTEAFFGQGTRLTVV.

This clonotype was observed at least ten times. CDR3 in DNA: TGTGCCACCTCACAGGGGATTTCCTACAATGAGCAGTTCTTC. This translates into CATSQGISYNEQFF. This rearrangement joins TRBV24-1 to TRBJ2-1, with TRBD1 matching over 7 bases. This CDR3 is built from 14 residues. The V segment lost 9 bases and the J segment 1 base; nucleotides outside the gene matches: 5. Germline-derived CDR1 and CDR2 are KGHDR and SFDVKD.

This clonotype came up many times. This sequence joins TRBV7-9 and TRBJ2-2; TRBD2 agrees at 8 bases. The length of the CDR3 is 14 residues. The germline CDR1 and CDR2 sequences are SEHNR and FQNEAQ (reference sequence). V lost 8 bases to trimming and J lost 5 bases; unmatched junction nucleotides: 7. In DNA form, the CDR3 reads TGTGCCAGCCAGGGGTCTAGCGGGACCGGGGAGCTGTTTTTT. It is translated as CASQGSSGTGELFF. Full variable domain (missing parts from reference TRBV7-9 and TRBJ2-2): DTGVSQNPRHKITKRGQNVTFRCDPISEHNRLYWYRQTLGQGPEFLTYFQNEAQLEKSRLLSDRFSAERPKGSFSTLEIQRTEQGDSAMYLCASQGSSGTGELFFGEGSRLTVL.

The sample holds a few counts of this clonotype. This rearrangement joins TRBV7-2 to TRBJ2-5; D might be TRBD1 or TRBD2, each matching 5 bases. From germline, CDR1 is SGHTA and CDR2 FQGNSA. This CDR3 is built from 15 residues. With 1 base removed from V and 7 bases from J, the gap between germline ends came to 16 bases. The CDR3 sequence is CASSLVRRGPGTQYF. Written as DNA, the CDR3 is TGTGCCAGCAGCTTAGTCCGCCGGGGACCGGGGACCCAGTACTTC.

This chain uses TRBV20-1 with TRBJ2-5, with 9 positions matching TRBD2. Trimming took 6 bases from V and 1 from J; bases not matched to a gene: 9. CDR1 DFQATT and CDR2 SNEGSKA come from the germline V gene (reference sequence). The CDR3 has 15 amino acids. CDR3 amino acids: CSARVAGVPQETQYF. CDR3 in DNA: TGCAGTGCGCGCGTAGCGGGAGTCCCCCAAGAGACCCAGTACTTC.

This clonotype has only a few counts. The rearrangement joins TRBV12-3 or TRBV12-4 to TRBJ2-1; the D is unclear. The CDR3 loop spans 12 amino acids. V was pared by 2 bases and J by 12 bases, with 11 bases between. The chain's CDR3 is CASSLKGPGQFF. CDR3 nucleotides: TGTGCCAGCAGTTTAAAGGGTCCGGGGCAGTTCTTC.

This clonotype was detected ten times or more. The CDR3 bases are TGTGCCAGCAGCCTGAAAGGAAACACCATATATTTT. Amino acids: CASSLKGNTIYF. The J gene is TRBJ1-3, the V gene TRBV11-2; D unresolved. This CDR3 region has 12 residues. Deletions cut 5 bases from V and 4 bases from J, with 6 bases between. Germline CDR1 is SGHAT and CDR2 is FQNNGV.

J is TRBJ2-1 and V is TRBV11-2, with 8 bases matching TRBD2. CDR1 is SGHAT and CDR2 is FQNNGV in the germline V gene. The CDR3 runs 18 residues. V lost 4 bases and J lost 0; bases outside the gene matches: 11. The CDR3 reads CASSSTGRAGGSYNEQFF. CDR3 DNA: TGTGCCAGCAGCTCCACCGGGAGGGCGGGAGGCTCCTACAATGAGCAGTTCTTC.

The sample holds a few counts of this clonotype. The chain joins TRBV6-5 to TRBJ2-1; TRBD2 agrees at 8 bases. J was trimmed by 8 bases and V by 7 bases; bases with no gene match: 10. The CDR3 covers 14 residues. CDR1 is MNHEY, CDR2 SVGAGI, per germline. Here the CDR3 DNA reads TGTGCCAGCAATACCGGGACTAGGTACGATGAGCAGTTCTTC. Translation: CASNTGTRYDEQFF.

The chain combines TRBV20-1 with TRBJ2-5; 9 bases fit TRBD2. J gave up 2 bases and V 3 bases, and 7 bases lay outside the gene matches. The CDR3 runs 15 residues. Germline V gene lookup returns CDR1 DFQATT and CDR2 SNEGSKA (reference sequence). This chain's CDR3 is CSASLAGFGQETQYF. CDR3 DNA sequence: TGCAGTGCTAGCCTAGCGGGGTTTGGGCAAGAGACCCAGTACTTC.

The chain employs TRBV7-9 and TRBJ2-7, with 10 bases that match TRBD1. The V and J ends lost 5 bases and 2 bases, in that order; junction bases with no gene match: 6. The CDR3 loop spans 15 amino acids. The germline CDR1 and CDR2 sequences are SEHNR and FQNEAQ (reference sequence). The CDR3 loop is CASSVPGQGTYEQYF. CDR3 nucleotides: TGTGCCAGCAGCGTTCCGGGACAGGGGACCTACGAGCAGTACTTC.

The gene calls are TRBV27 and TRBJ2-4; 9 positions match TRBD1. Per germline, CDR1 MNHEY and CDR2 SMNVEV (reference sequence). The CDR3 has 13 amino acids. J was trimmed by 6 bases and V by 3 bases; bases with no gene match: 0. CDR3 in DNA: TGTGCCAGCAGTTTGGACAGGGGAAACATTCAGTACTTC. Amino acid sequence: CASSLDRGNIQYF.

This clonotype was recorded only once. The chain links TRBV7-6 to TRBJ2-7; TRBD1 might be the D (5 bases). Germline CDR1 reads SGHVS; CDR2 reads FNYEAQ. The V end was cut by 1 base, the J end by 9 bases, with 16 bases between. The CDR3 spans 14 residues. The CDR3 loop is CASSLGAGREWQYF. In nucleotides, the CDR3 is TGTGCCAGCAGCTTAGGGGCTGGCAGGGAATGGCAGTACTTC.

The V and J genes are TRBV7-2 and TRBJ2-5; TRBD2 is a possible D gene (6 bases). The germline CDR1 and CDR2 sequences are SGHTA and FQGNSA. The CDR3 has 16 residues. V lost 5 bases and J lost 4, with 20 bases in between. The CDR3, as DNA: TGTGCCAGCAGCCGACACTCACTAGCTCACTTAGAGACCCAGTACTTC. Protein product: CASSRHSLAHLETQYF.

To note about this clonotype: Just one base apart from a much larger clone, this may be a read error. The conserved phenylalanine or tryptophan normally closing the CDR3 is absent here, so this likely arose from a read error. The CDR3 coding sequence is TGTGCCAGCAGCTTGCCCCCTTTTCCAAATATCTCCTACAATGAGCAGTTCATC. It translates to CASSLPPFPNISYNEQFI. The chain has TRBV5-6 and TRBJ2-1, with no clear D. V gave up 1 base and J gave up 0 bases, with 17 bases separating them. Germline lookup yields CDR1 SGHDT and CDR2 YYEEEE. The CDR3 is 18 amino acids.

The chain joins TRBV4-2 to TRBJ2-7; D assignment may be TRBD1 or TRBD2 (5 bases each). Germline V CDR1 and CDR2: LGHNA, YNFKEQ. V lost 1 base, J lost 0 bases, and 10 bases lay in between. The CDR3 extends over 15 amino acids. CDR3 in amino acids: CASSQAPGPSYEQYF. CDR3 sequence (DNA): TGTGCCAGCAGCCAAGCCCCGGGACCCTCCTACGAGCAGTACTTC.

In this sample, this clonotype turned up a few times. This rearrangement joins TRBV28 to TRBJ2-7, with 13 bases fitting TRBD2. In germline, CDR1 is MDHEN, CDR2 SYDVKM. CDR3 length: 13 residues. The ends lost 4 bases at V and 12 bases at J; junction bases unmatched: 6. This chain's CDR3 is CASSSPTSGRPYF. DNA of the CDR3: TGTGCCAGCAGTTCCCCGACTAGCGGGAGGCCGTACTTC.

Turning to this clonotype: One base away lies a much larger clone, so this may be a sequencing read error. The chain recombines TRBV5-1 with TRBJ2-5, with 11 bases that match TRBD1. Trimming removed 8 bases from V and 5 bases from J; junction bases left unmatched: 14. Looked up from germline, CDR1 is SGHRS and CDR2 is YFSETQ. The CDR3 length is 16 residues. The CDR3 DNA is TGCGCCAGAAGCCTGAACGGACAGGGGGCTAGGGAGACCCAGTACTTC. Residues: CARSLNGQGARETQYF.

This clonotype was seen only a few times. The chain recombines TRBV6-5 with TRBJ2-1; 8 bases align to TRBD1. Germline V gene data show CDR1 as MNHEY and CDR2 as SVGAGI. The CDR3 contains 15 residues. V was clipped by 3 bases and J by 4 bases; unmatched bases: 5. The CDR3 DNA reads TGTGCCAGCAGTTATCCAGGGGGCGAATACAATGAGCAGTTCTTC. This translates into CASSYPGGEYNEQFF.

The chain employs TRBV10-3 and TRBJ2-7; tentatively, D is TRBD2 (5 bases). Trimming shortened V by 9 bases and J by 0 bases, and 15 bases separated the two germline ends. Germline V gene lookup returns CDR1 ENHRY and CDR2 SYGVKD. CDR3 length: 14 residues. This chain's CDR3 is CAIKRVMSSYEQYF. DNA for the CDR3: TGTGCCATTAAGAGGGTCATGAGCTCCTACGAGCAGTACTTC.

J is TRBJ1-2 and V is TRBV7-2; 8 nucleotides agree with TRBD1. The CDR3 is 14 residues long. Per germline, CDR1 SGHTA and CDR2 FQGNSA. V lost 4 bases, J lost 4 bases, and 5 bases stayed unmatched. The CDR3: CASSSRGLIYGYTF. CDR3 coding DNA: TGTGCCAGCAGCTCCAGGGGGCTGATCTATGGCTACACCTTC.

V gene TRBV6-1 combines with J gene TRBJ2-2; the D gene is possibly TRBD1 (6 bases). Germline-derived CDR1 and CDR2 are MNHNS and SASEGT. CDR3 size: 16 residues. V lost 1 base to trimming and J lost 4 bases, with 13 bases between them. CDR3 DNA: TGTGCCAGCAGTGAAGAAGGGGGTATCAGCACCGGGGAGCTGTTTTTT. This translates into CASSEEGGISTGELFF.

At least ten counts were recorded for this clonotype. At one end the junction does not follow the germline gene, possibly because of a read error. V and J are TRBV7-9 and TRBJ2-5; perhaps D is TRBD1 or TRBD2 (5 bases each). CDR1 SEHNR and CDR2 FQNEAQ come from the germline V gene (reference sequence). This CDR3 region has 14 residues. The CDR3 loop reads CASSLFGQGETHYF. In DNA, the CDR3 is TGTGCCAGCAGCTTATTCGGGCAGGGAGAGACCCACTACTTC.